The 29 T cell receptor beta chains given below trace back to one sample, sequenced in a study of T-cell memory formation after mild COVID-19. TCRdb re-analysed the 5' RACE reads in MiXCR, keeping a single row per CDR3 protein. Among about 320,000 distinct CDR3 sequences, 14% were seen once, and the ten largest hold roughly a fifth. Sequenced input: PBMCs or a T cell subset sorted from them (not recorded which). All receptors come from a young man who had mild COVID-19 (a few samples of this study predate the infection). Cell type and time point are not known.

The table lists this clonotype with many counts. The chain carries TRBV29-1 and TRBJ1-1; D ambiguous. There are 10 residues in the CDR3. The V and J ends lost 4 bases and 2 bases respectively, with 2 bases between them. The germline CDR1 and CDR2 sequences are SQVTM and ANQGSEA. The CDR3, as DNA: TGCAGCGTTGGAAACACTGAAGCTTTCTTT. Protein product: CSVGNTEAFF.

The chain has TRBV12-3 or TRBV12-4 and TRBJ1-3, with TRBD1 as a possible D gene (5 bases). The V end lost 3 bases, the J end lost 2 bases, and 17 bases lay between the germline ends. This CDR3 is built from 17 residues. CDR3: CASSLITPGTPGNTIYF. For the CDR3, the DNA is TGTGCCAGCAGTTTGATTACCCCCGGGACCCCTGGAAACACCATATATTTT.

This clonotype was seen a handful of times. The chain employs TRBV7-2 and TRBJ1-6, with D uncertain. There are 15 residues in the CDR3. The ends were cut back, 1 base at V and 7 bases at J, with 11 bases in the middle. Germline V lookup: CDR1 SGHTA, CDR2 FQGNSA. CDR3 sequence reads: CASSLGARTNSPLHF. The CDR3, as DNA: TGTGCCAGCAGCTTAGGCGCCAGGACGAATTCACCCCTCCACTTT.

This clonotype was counted only a few times. The V call is TRBV7-2, the J call TRBJ2-7; tentative D call: TRBD1 (8 bases). The germline V gene encodes CDR1 SGHTA and CDR2 FQGNSA. The CDR3 covers 14 residues. V lost 1 base and J lost 6, with 13 bases in between. CDR3 DNA sequence: TGTGCCAGCAGCTTAGACAGGGGGGGACGCGAGCAGTACGTC. Protein: CASSLDRGGREQYV.

This clonotype occurred a few times. The chain combines TRBV10-3 with TRBJ2-1; 12 bases fit TRBD2. Germline CDR1 reads ENHRY; CDR2 reads SYGVKD. Unmatched junction bases numbered 4, after V lost 0 bases and J lost 7 bases. The CDR3 is 16 residues long. The CDR3 loop is CAISESASGGANEQFF. Here the CDR3 DNA reads TGTGCCATCAGTGAGTCGGCTAGCGGGGGGGCTAATGAGCAGTTCTTC.

The rearrangement uses TRBV7-9 and TRBJ2-7; D remains unclear. From germline, CDR1 is SEHNR and CDR2 FQNEAQ (reference sequence). The ends were cut back, 3 bases at V and 7 bases at J, with 13 bases in the middle. The CDR3 spans 13 residues. This CDR3 is CASSFARSREQYF. The CDR3 coding sequence is TGTGCCAGCAGCTTTGCACGTTCGAGGGAGCAGTACTTC.

This clonotype was counted between two and nine times. The V call is TRBV4-2, the J call TRBJ2-7; D could derive from TRBD1 or TRBD2 (5 bases each). The CDR3 runs to 16 residues. Between the trimmed V and J ends, which lost 4 bases and 3 bases, there was a span of 19 bases. Germline loops: CDR1 LGHNA, CDR2 YNFKEQ. CDR3 loop: CASSPRGRDLRYEQYF. The CDR3 nucleotides read TGTGCCAGCAGCCCGCGCGGACGGGACCTTCGCTACGAGCAGTACTTC.

This clonotype was recorded a few times. The genes are TRBV5-8 and TRBJ2-7, with a tentative D call TRBD1 (5 bases). This CDR3 spans 13 amino acids. V lost 4 bases and J lost 2, with 10 bases in between. The germline V gene encodes CDR1 SGHTS and CDR2 YDEGEE. The CDR3 reads CASSPGLTYEQYF. The CDR3 bases are TGTGCCAGCAGCCCAGGGCTTACCTACGAGCAGTACTTC.

As DNA, the CDR3 is TGTGCCACCAGCAGAGACCCGACAACCATGAACACTGAAGCTTTCTTT. The encoded protein is CATSRDPTTMNTEAFF. The chain links TRBV15 to TRBJ1-1; no definite D call. The germline V gene encodes CDR1 LNHNV and CDR2 YYDKDF (reference sequence). The germline V and J ends were trimmed by 0 bases and 0 bases, with 11 bases remaining between them. The CDR3 is made up of 16 amino acids.

This chain links TRBV18 with TRBJ1-5; 8 bases map to TRBD1. Trimming cost V 3 bases and J 3 bases; bases outside gene matches: 1. The germline CDR1 and CDR2 sequences are KGHSH and LQKENI. The CDR3 sequence is 14 residues long. The CDR3 sequence is CASSPTGDNQPQHF. The CDR3 DNA is TGTGCCAGCTCACCGACAGGGGACAATCAGCCCCAGCATTTT. Full variable domain (rest looked up from reference TRBV18 and TRBJ1-5): NAGVMQNPRHLVRRRGQEARLRCSPMKGHSHVYWYRQLPEEGLKFMVYLQKENIIDESGMPKERFSAEFPKEGPSILRIQQVVRGDSAAYFCASSPTGDNQPQHFGDGTRLSIL.

This clonotype has only a few counts. The rearrangement joins TRBV5-1 to TRBJ2-2; no clear D gene. Germline CDR1 and CDR2: SGHRS and YFSETQ. V lost 1 base and J lost 3, with 7 bases in between. The length of the CDR3 is 14 residues. DNA of the CDR3: TGCGCCAGCAGCTTGCAAAGGGACACCGGGGAGCTGTTTTTT. This encodes CASSLQRDTGELFF.

This rearrangement joins TRBV20-1 to TRBJ1-1, with a possible D match to TRBD1 (5 bases). This CDR3 contains 15 residues. V was cut by 3 bases and J by 2 bases, with 16 bases left in between. Per germline, CDR1 DFQATT and CDR2 SNEGSKA (reference sequence). DNA of the CDR3: TGCAGTGCTAGGCGTCCGGGACTTCGTAACACTGAAGCTTTCTTT. As protein: CSARRPGLRNTEAFF.

This clonotype was picked up a small number of times. The chain has TRBV20-1 and TRBJ2-1; D not certain. Trimming removed 2 bases at V and 8 bases at J, with 10 bases between. CDR1 and CDR2 from the germline V gene are DFQATT and SNEGSKA (reference sequence). This CDR3 is built from 12 residues. CDR3 sequence reads: CSARPALDEQFF. CDR3 bases: TGCAGTGCTAGACCGGCGTTGGATGAGCAGTTCTTC.

The V gene is TRBV7-2, the J gene TRBJ2-7; 8 bases line up with TRBD1. The CDR3 runs 13 residues. The V and J ends lost 5 bases and 3 bases, in that order; junction bases with no gene match: 3. Germline CDR1 and CDR2: SGHTA and FQGNSA. Here the CDR3 DNA reads TGTGCCAGCAGCAATACAGGGGGCTACGAGCAGTACTTC. Translated: CASSNTGGYEQYF.

The CDR3 DNA reads as TGTGCCAGCTGTGACACAGACCGGGACGTAACCGAGCAGTACGTC. As protein: CASCDTDRDVTEQYV. The rearrangement joins TRBV18 to TRBJ2-7; D may match TRBD1 or TRBD2 (5 bases each). The CDR3 is 15 amino acids. V lost 7 bases and J lost 6, with 22 bases in between. CDR1 is KGHSH and CDR2 is LQKENI in the germline V gene.

This clonotype was seen more than once but under ten times. The chain carries TRBV28 and TRBJ1-5, with D unresolved. Germline values: CDR1 MDHEN, CDR2 SYDVKM. Trimming pared 5 bases from V and 0 bases from J, leaving 8 bases between. The CDR3 contains 14 residues. CDR3 in DNA: TGTGCCAGCAGTACGTTAGGTAGCAATCAGCCCCAGCATTTT. Encoded protein: CASSTLGSNQPQHF.

This clonotype was found many times. The chain has TRBV7-9 and TRBJ2-3; TRBD2 matches at 7 bases. Unmatched junction bases numbered 1, after V lost 5 bases and J lost 5 bases. Looked up from germline, CDR1 is SEHNR and CDR2 is FQNEAQ (reference sequence). This CDR3 region has 12 residues. The CDR3 nucleotides are TGTGCCAGCAGCCCGGGGGGAGATACGCAGTATTTT. It encodes CASSPGGDTQYF.

This clonotype was recorded at least ten times. For the CDR3, the DNA is TGTGCCAGCAGTTTGCAGGATGTCACCGGGGAGCTGTTTTTT. It translates to CASSLQDVTGELFF. This chain joins TRBV12-3 or TRBV12-4 and TRBJ2-2; D not certain. V was shortened by 3 bases and J by 4 bases, with 9 bases between the two germline ends. The CDR3 sequence is 14 residues long.

This clonotype has ten or more counts. At one end the junction does not follow the germline gene, possibly because of a read error. This chain links TRBV3-1 with TRBJ2-1; weak D call: TRBD2 (7 bases). Germline V CDR1 and CDR2: LGHDT, YNNKEL (reference sequence). The CDR3 extends over 14 amino acids. The CDR3 loop reads CASSQDFRGGGTTF. The CDR3 DNA reads as TGTGCCAGCAGCCAAGATTTCAGGGGCGGGGGAACAACGTTC.

The chain combines TRBV5-1 with TRBJ2-3; perhaps TRBD2 as D (5 bases). Trimming removed 0 bases at V and 4 bases at J, with 18 bases between. The CDR3 is 17 amino acids. Germline CDR1 reads SGHRS; CDR2 reads YFSETQ. The CDR3: CASSLGSSGKSADTQYF. The CDR3 bases are TGCGCCAGCAGCTTGGGGTCATCGGGGAAATCTGCAGATACGCAGTATTTT.

This chain uses TRBV27 with TRBJ2-3; D unclear. V lost 2 bases and J lost 2, with 17 bases in between. The CDR3 is 17 residues long. The germline gives CDR1 MNHEY, CDR2 SMNVEV (reference sequence). The CDR3 DNA is TGTGCCAGCAGTTTAATACGAGCAAAGTCCGTCACAGATACGCAGTATTTT. This codes for CASSLIRAKSVTDTQYF.

The chain links TRBV20-1 to TRBJ1-3; no reliable D call. CDR1 and CDR2 (germline): DFQATT, SNEGSKA (reference sequence). Trimming left V 3 bases short and J 0 bases short, with 9 bases between. CDR3 length: 14 amino acids. CDR3 protein: CSARTDGSGNTIYF. Written as DNA, the CDR3 is TGCAGTGCTAGGACGGATGGCTCTGGAAACACCATATATTTT.

Only one count was recorded for this clonotype. V is TRBV7-6 and J is TRBJ2-5; 10 bases map to TRBD2. CDR3 length: 16 amino acids. The germline gives CDR1 SGHVS, CDR2 FNYEAQ. With 5 bases clipped from V and 1 base from J, the junction kept 7 bases outside the gene matches. The CDR3 nucleotides read TGTGCCAGCAGCCCATTTGGACTAGCGGCCCAAGAGACCCAGTACTTC. This gives the protein CASSPFGLAAQETQYF.

The sample holds one count of this clonotype. The V gene is TRBV7-3, the J gene TRBJ1-1; D remains ambiguous. The germline V gene encodes CDR1 SGHTA and CDR2 FQGTGA. The V end was cut by 4 bases, the J end by 1 base, with 13 bases between. CDR3 size: 15 residues. CDR3 residues: CASSSPRASNTEAFF. CDR3 in DNA: TGTGCCAGCAGCTCACCCCGGGCTTCGAACACTGAAGCTTTCTTT.

This clonotype appeared a few times. The chain recombines TRBV12-5 with TRBJ2-7; 8 nucleotides line up with TRBD1. The V and J ends lost 4 bases and 3 bases, in that order; junction bases with no gene match: 11. Per the germline V gene, CDR1 is LGHNT and CDR2 is FRNRAP. This CDR3 has 16 amino acids. DNA for the CDR3: TGTGCTAGTGGTTCCCCTCCGGGACAGGCTTTCTACGAGCAGTACGTC. Amino acid sequence: CASGSPPGQAFYEQYV.

At least ten counts were recorded for this clonotype. The CDR3 nucleotides read TGTGCCAGCAGTGAAGGGGACAGCTCCTACGAGCAGTACGTC. Its protein product is CASSEGDSSYEQYV. V and J are TRBV6-1 and TRBJ2-7; 7 bases map to TRBD1. Germline V gene lookup returns CDR1 MNHNS and CDR2 SASEGT. V trimming: 1 base; J trimming: 0 bases; junction bases outside the gene matches: 0. This CDR3 spans 14 amino acids.

This clonotype was observed a few times. The chain uses TRBV5-5 and TRBJ2-3; 7 nucleotides align to TRBD2. The CDR3 is 15 residues long. Germline V CDR1 and CDR2: SGHKS, YYEKEE (reference sequence). V dropped 2 bases and J dropped 1; count of bases not matched to a gene: 4. CDR3 amino acids: CASSFSTSGTDTQYF. CDR3 nucleotides: TGTGCCAGCAGCTTTAGCACTAGCGGCACAGATACGCAGTATTTT.

This clonotype was observed a few times. The genes are TRBV6-5 and TRBJ2-7, with D possibly being TRBD2 (6 bases). This CDR3 comprises 13 residues. V was trimmed by 7 bases and J by 3 bases, leaving 13 bases between them. Germline V gene sequence: CDR1 MNHEY, CDR2 SVGAGI. In DNA, the CDR3 is TGTGCCAGCACTTTCGCGGGGAACTACGAGCAGTACTTC. It specifies CASTFAGNYEQYF.

This chain uses TRBV7-3 with TRBJ2-6; D possibly corresponds to TRBD2 (5 bases). The V gene lost 5 bases and the J gene lost 1 base, with 12 bases spanning the gap. This CDR3 spans 16 amino acids. Germline-derived CDR1 and CDR2 are SGHTA and FQGTGA. The CDR3 protein is CASSPGLRSGANVLTF. The DNA for the CDR3 is TGTGCCAGCAGCCCAGGACTCCGATCTGGGGCCAACGTCCTGACTTTC.